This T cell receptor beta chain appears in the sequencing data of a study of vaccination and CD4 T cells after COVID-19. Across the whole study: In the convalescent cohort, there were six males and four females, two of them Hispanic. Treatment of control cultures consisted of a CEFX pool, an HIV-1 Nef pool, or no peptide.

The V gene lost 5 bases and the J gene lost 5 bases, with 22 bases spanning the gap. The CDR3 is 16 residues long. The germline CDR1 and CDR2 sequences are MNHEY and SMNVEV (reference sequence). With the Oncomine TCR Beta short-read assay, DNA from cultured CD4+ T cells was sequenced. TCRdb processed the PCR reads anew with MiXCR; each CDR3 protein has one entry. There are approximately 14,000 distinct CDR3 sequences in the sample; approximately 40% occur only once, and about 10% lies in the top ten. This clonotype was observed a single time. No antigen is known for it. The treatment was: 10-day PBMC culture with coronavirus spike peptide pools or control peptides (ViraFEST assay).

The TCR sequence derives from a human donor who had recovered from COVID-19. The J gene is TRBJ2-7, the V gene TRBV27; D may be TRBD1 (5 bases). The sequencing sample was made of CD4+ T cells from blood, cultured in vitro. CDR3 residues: CASSPTALRVRDEQYF. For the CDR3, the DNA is TGTGCCAGCAGTCCCACCGCGCTCAGGGTCCGGGACGAGCAGTACTTC.